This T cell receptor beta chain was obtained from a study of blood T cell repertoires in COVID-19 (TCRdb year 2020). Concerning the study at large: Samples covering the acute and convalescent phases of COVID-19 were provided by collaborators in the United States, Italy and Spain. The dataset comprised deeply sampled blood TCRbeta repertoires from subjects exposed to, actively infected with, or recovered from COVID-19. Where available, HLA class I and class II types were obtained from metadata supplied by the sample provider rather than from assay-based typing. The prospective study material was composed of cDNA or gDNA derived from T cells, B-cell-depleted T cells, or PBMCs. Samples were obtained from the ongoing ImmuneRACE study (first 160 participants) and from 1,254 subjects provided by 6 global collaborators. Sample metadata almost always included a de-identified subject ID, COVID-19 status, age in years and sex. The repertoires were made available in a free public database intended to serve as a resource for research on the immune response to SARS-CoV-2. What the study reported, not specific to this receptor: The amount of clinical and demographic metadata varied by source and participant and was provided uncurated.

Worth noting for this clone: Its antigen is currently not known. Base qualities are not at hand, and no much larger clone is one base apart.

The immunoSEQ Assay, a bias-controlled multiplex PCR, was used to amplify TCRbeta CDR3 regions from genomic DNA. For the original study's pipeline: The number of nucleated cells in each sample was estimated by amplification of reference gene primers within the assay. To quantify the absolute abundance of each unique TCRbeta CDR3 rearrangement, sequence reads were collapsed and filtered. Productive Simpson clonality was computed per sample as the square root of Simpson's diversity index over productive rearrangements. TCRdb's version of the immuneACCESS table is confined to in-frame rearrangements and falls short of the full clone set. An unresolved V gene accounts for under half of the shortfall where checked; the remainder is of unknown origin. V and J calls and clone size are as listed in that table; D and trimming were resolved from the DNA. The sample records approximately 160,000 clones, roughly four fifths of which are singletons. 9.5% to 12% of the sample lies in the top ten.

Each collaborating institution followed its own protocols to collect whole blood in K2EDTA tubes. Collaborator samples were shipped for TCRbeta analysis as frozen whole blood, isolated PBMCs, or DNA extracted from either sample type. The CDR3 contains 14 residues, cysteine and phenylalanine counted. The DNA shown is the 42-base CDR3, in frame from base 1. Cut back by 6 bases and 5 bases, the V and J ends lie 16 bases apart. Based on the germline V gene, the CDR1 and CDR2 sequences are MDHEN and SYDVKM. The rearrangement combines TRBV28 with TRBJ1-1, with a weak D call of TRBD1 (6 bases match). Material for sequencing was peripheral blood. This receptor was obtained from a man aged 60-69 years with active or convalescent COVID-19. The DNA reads TGTGCCAGCAGCTATCAGGGGTGGGAGACTGAAGCTTTCTTT. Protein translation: CASSYQGWETEAFF. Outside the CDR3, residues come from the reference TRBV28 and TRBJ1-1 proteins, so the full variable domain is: DVKVTQSSRYLVKRTGEKVFLECVQDMDHENMFWYRQDPGLGLRLIYFSYDVKMKEKGDIPEGYSVSREKKERFSLILESASTNQTSMYLCASSYQGWETEAFFGQGTRLTVV.